The present TCR beta chain was sequenced within a study of T cell clonotyping in hematopoietic cell transplantation. Findings and limits, study-wide: Broader posttransplant TCR repertoire diversity was predicted by graft donor and pretransplant recipient Inverse Simpson Index values. Cells were unsorted, so CD4 and CD8 contributions were not separated. After transplant, recipient diversity fell while pathologically expanded clonotypes grew through day 180.

Of note for this clone: What it binds is not known.

This table comes from immunoSEQ multiplex PCR, and its TCRdb copy is limited to in-frame clones, with some not included. Of 10,000 to 15,000 clones listed, roughly 89% were seen once; the top ten hold less than 9.5%. The clonotype originates from a female patient aged 50-59 years who had an allogeneic stem cell transplant from an unrelated donor, so the T cells may come from the graft donor. Some clones in this sample may be carry-over from other donors' samples. This specimen was PBMCs, taken 100 days after allogeneic stem cell transplant.

CDR3 in amino acids: CASGLPSTEAFF. CDR3 DNA: TGCGCCAGCGGGCTGCCAAGCACTGAAGCTTTCTTT. The chain employs TRBV23-1 and TRBJ1-1; D is unclear. TRBV23-1 is labeled an ORF, and its function is uncertain. The CDR3 is 12 amino acids. The V end lost 8 bases, the J end lost 4 bases, and 11 bases lay between the germline ends.